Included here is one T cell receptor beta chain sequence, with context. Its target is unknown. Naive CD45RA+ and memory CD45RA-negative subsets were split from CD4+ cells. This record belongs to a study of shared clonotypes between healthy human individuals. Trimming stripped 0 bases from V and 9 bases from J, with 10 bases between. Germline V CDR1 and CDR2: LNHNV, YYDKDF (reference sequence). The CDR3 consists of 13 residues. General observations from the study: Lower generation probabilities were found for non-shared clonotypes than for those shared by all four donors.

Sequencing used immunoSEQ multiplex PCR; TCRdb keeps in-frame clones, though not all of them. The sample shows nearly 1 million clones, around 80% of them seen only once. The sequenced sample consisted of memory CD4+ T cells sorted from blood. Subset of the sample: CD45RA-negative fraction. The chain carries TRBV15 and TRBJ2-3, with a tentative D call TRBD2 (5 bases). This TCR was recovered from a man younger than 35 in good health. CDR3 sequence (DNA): TGTGCCACCAGCAGAGACCAGCGGTTCACGCAGTATTTT. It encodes CATSRDQRFTQYF.